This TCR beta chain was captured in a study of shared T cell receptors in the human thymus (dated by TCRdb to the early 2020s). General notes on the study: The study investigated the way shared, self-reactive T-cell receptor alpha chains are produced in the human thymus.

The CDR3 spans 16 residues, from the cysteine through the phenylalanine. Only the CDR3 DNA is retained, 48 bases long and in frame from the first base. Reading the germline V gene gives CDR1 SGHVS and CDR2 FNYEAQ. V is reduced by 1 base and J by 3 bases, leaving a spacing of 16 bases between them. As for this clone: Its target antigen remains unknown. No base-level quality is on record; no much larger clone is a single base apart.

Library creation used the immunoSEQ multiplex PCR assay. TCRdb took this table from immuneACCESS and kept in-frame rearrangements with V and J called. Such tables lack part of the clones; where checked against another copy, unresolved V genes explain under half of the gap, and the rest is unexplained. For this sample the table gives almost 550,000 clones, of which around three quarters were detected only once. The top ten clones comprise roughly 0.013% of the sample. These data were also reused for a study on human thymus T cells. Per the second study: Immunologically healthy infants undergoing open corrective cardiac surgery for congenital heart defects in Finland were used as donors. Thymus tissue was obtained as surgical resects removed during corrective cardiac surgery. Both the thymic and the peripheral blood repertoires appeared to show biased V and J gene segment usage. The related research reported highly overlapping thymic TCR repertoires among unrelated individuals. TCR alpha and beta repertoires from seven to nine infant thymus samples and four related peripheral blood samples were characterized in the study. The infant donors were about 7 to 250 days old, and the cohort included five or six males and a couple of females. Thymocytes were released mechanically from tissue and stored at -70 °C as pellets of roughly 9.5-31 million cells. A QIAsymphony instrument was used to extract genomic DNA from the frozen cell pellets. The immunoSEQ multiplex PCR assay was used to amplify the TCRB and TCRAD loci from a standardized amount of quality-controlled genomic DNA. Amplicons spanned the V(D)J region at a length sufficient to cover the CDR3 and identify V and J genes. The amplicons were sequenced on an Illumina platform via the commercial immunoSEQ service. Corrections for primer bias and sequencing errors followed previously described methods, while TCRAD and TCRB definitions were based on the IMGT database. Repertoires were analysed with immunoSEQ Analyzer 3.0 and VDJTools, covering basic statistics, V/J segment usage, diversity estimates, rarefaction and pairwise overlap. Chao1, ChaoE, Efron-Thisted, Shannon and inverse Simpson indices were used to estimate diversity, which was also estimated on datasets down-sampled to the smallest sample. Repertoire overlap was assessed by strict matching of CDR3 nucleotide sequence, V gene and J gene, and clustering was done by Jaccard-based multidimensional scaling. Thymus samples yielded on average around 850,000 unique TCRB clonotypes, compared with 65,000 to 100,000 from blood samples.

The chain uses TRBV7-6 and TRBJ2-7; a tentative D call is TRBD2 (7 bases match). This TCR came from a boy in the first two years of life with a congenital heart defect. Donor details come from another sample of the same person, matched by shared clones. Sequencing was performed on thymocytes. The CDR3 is CASSLGGGGPDYEQYF. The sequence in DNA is TGTGCCAGCAGCTTAGGGGGAGGGGGGCCCGACTACGAGCAGTACTTC. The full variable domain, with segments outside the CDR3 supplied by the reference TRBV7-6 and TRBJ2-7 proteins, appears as GAGVSQSPRYKVTKRGQDVALRCDPISGHVSLYWYRQALGQGPEFLTYFNYEAQQDKSGLPNDRFSAERPEGSISTLTIQRTEQRDSAMYRCASSLGGGGPDYEQYFGPGTRLTVT.